One sample yielded the 5 T cell receptor beta chains listed below, sequenced in a study of CD8 T cells in ankylosing spondylitis. Study-level points and caveats: Seven to nine highly homologous variants formed a TCR beta motif that appeared characteristic of ankylosing spondylitis blood.

TCRdb reanalysed the 5' RACE reads using MiXCR and keeps one entry per CDR3 protein. In the table there are some 800,000 distinct CDR3 sequences, 10% to 15% of which are singletons. Their antigen targets remain unknown. The sample comprised blood, either unsorted or a sorted T cell fraction (not recorded which). These receptors came from a male donor with ankylosing spondylitis.

V gene TRBV28 combines with J gene TRBJ1-5, with D tentatively TRBD1 (5 bases). Trimming left V 5 bases short and J 5 bases short, with 13 bases between. Per germline, CDR1 MDHEN and CDR2 SYDVKM. The CDR3 sequence is 14 residues long. CDR3 bases: TGTGCCAGCAGTCCGGGGCCGCTGCATCAGCCCCAGCATTTT. Protein sequence: CASSPGPLHQPQHF.

This clonotype was detected ten times or more. V and J are TRBV5-5 and TRBJ2-7, with a tentative D call TRBD1 (6 bases). CDR1 SGHKS and CDR2 YYEKEE come from the germline V gene (reference sequence). Between the trimmed V and J ends, which lost 4 bases and 1 base, there was a span of 12 bases. The length of the CDR3 is 14 residues. The CDR3 region is CASSMGAGSYEQYF. The DNA for the CDR3 is TGTGCCAGCAGCATGGGGGCAGGTTCCTACGAGCAGTACTTC. Combining the CDR3 with reference TRBV5-5 and TRBJ2-7 gives the whole variable domain DAGVTQSPTHLIKTRGQQVTLRCSPISGHKSVSWYQQVLGQGPQFIFQYYEKEERGRGNFPDRFSARQFPNYSSELNVNALLLGDSALYLCASSMGAGSYEQYFGPGTRLTVT.

This clonotype was detected a few times. V and J are TRBV20-1 and TRBJ2-7; D gene uncertain. The CDR3 is made up of 15 amino acids. The V gene's germline CDR1 is DFQATT and CDR2 SNEGSKA (reference sequence). The ends were cut back, 2 bases at V and 3 bases at J, with 17 bases in the middle. The CDR3 DNA sequence: TGCAGTGCTAGACAGTACCGATTGGGCCTCTACGAGCAGTACTTC. Protein product: CSARQYRLGLYEQYF.

This clonotype was seen a few times. J is TRBJ2-1 and V is TRBV6-5; 9 positions agree with TRBD2. J gave up 9 bases and V 4 bases, and 10 bases lay outside the gene matches. This CDR3 spans 15 amino acids. The germline V gene encodes CDR1 MNHEY and CDR2 SVGAGI. For the CDR3, the DNA is TGTGCCAGCAGTTGGCAGGGTAGCGGGAGCGCTGAGCAGTTCTTC. It codes for CASSWQGSGSAEQFF.

This clonotype was detected many times. The chain carries TRBV4-3 and TRBJ1-1; possibly TRBD1 for D (6 bases). In germline, CDR1 is LGHNA, CDR2 YSLEER. This CDR3 contains 14 residues. V lost 3 bases, J lost 5 bases, and 13 bases lay in between. The CDR3 protein is CASSQRGARTEAFF. In nucleotides, the CDR3 is TGCGCCAGCAGCCAGAGGGGGGCGCGGACTGAAGCTTTCTTT.